Following are 2 T cell receptor beta chains from one sample sequenced in a study of T cells in tuberculosis. The table came from immunoSEQ multiplex PCR; TCRdb's copy has only in-frame clones and leaves some out. The sample includes fewer than 55,000 clones, 90% to 95% seen only once; the top ten take around 7.5%. The sequencing sample was made of PBMCs. The receptor set was obtained from a donor between 10 and 35 years old with latent tuberculosis or without tuberculosis infection.

V usage is TRBV18 and J usage is TRBJ1-1; D call uncertain. The V end was cut by 1 base, the J end by 4 bases, with 13 bases between. CDR1 and CDR2 (germline): KGHSH, LQKENI. The CDR3 is made up of 15 amino acids. CDR3 bases: TGTGCCAGCTCACCACGGGAGCCAATTGGCACTGAAGCTTTCTTT. Amino acid sequence: CASSPREPIGTEAFF.

The gene calls are TRBV30 and TRBJ2-1; 11 positions agree with TRBD2. Germline V gene lookup returns CDR1 GTSNPN and CDR2 SVGIG (reference sequence). With 5 bases clipped from V and 0 bases from J, the junction kept 6 bases outside the gene matches. CDR3 length equals 16 residues. Written as DNA, the CDR3 is TGTGCCTGGGGTAGCGGGAGGGCCAGCTCCTACAATGAGCAGTTCTTC. Encoded protein: CAWGSGRASSYNEQFF.